This TCR beta chain appears in the sequencing data of a study of blood T cell repertoires in COVID-19. The CDR3 extends over 14 amino acids. Germline values: CDR1 LNHDA, CDR2 SQIVND (reference sequence). V was shortened by 5 bases and J by 4 bases, with 11 bases between the two germline ends. Allocation to cohorts depended on clinical history reported by the participants. People in the exposed group encountered a COVID-19 case within 2 weeks before entering the study. The protocol was immunoSEQ multiplex PCR, while the TCRdb copy is restricted to in-frame clones and leaves out a portion. Here the sample spans about 220,000 clones, 83% being singletons.

The chain recombines TRBV19 with TRBJ2-2, with D tentatively TRBD1 (6 bases). Sequenced sample: PBMCs or T cells enriched from blood (not recorded which). This clonotype was obtained from a woman aged 45-65 years who had been exposed to COVID-19. The CDR3 nucleotides read TGTGCCAGTAGTCCTAGACAGGCCACCGGGGAGCTGTTTTTT. Translating gives CASSPRQATGELFF.